Each of the 12 T cell receptor beta chains below was sequenced from the same sample in a study of blood T cell repertoires in COVID-19. The repertoire was sequenced with immunoSEQ multiplex PCR; TCRdb's copy has only in-frame clones and lacks some. Of some 200,000 clones listed, approximately 78% are singletons. Sequences were obtained from peripheral blood. The receptors originated from an elderly woman with acute or convalescent COVID-19.

The CDR3 is CASDTGTGLGEQYF. For the CDR3, the DNA is TGTGCCAGCGACACCGGGACAGGGCTCGGGGAGCAGTACTTC. This rearrangement joins TRBV19 to TRBJ2-7; TRBD1 agrees at 9 bases. V was clipped by 9 bases and J by 7 bases; unmatched bases: 13. The CDR3 spans 14 residues. In germline, CDR1 is LNHDA, CDR2 SQIVND (reference sequence). The entire variable domain, with the rest obtained from reference TRBV19 and TRBJ2-7, is as follows: DGGITQSPKYLFRKEGQNVTLSCEQNLNHDAMYWYRQDPGQGLRLIYYSQIVNDFQKGDIAEGYSVSREKKESFPLTVTSAQKNPTAFYLCASDTGTGLGEQYFGPGTRLTVT.

This clone showed up just once. The chain couples TRBV29-1 to TRBJ2-7, with D tentatively TRBD2 (5 bases). V was shortened by 3 bases and J by 6 bases, with 15 bases between the two germline ends. Germline V lookup: CDR1 SQVTM, CDR2 ANQGSEA. The CDR3 extends over 13 amino acids. The CDR3 nucleotides read TGCAGCGTTGAGCCTCGGGGAGTAAGCGAGCAGTACTTC. Encoded protein: CSVEPRGVSEQYF.

The chain carries TRBV5-1 and TRBJ1-2; 10 nucleotides agree with TRBD1. Germline-derived CDR1 and CDR2 are SGHRS and YFSETQ. CDR3 size: 13 residues. V dropped 5 bases and J dropped 6; count of bases not matched to a gene: 4. This CDR3 reads CASRQGTGDGYTF. CDR3 coding DNA: TGCGCCAGCAGGCAGGGGACAGGGGATGGCTACACCTTC.

The chain combines TRBV10-2 with TRBJ2-3; D unresolved. The germline V and J ends were trimmed by 5 bases and 3 bases, with 9 bases remaining between them. The CDR3 covers 13 residues. Per the germline V gene, CDR1 is WSHSY and CDR2 is SAAADI. The DNA for the CDR3 is TGCGCCAGCAGTCCATTGGAGACAGATACGCAGTATTTT. This gives the protein CASSPLETDTQYF.

The chain links TRBV7-9 to TRBJ1-3; 8 bases fit TRBD1. The V gene end was trimmed by 5 bases and the J gene end by 4 bases; junction bases not matched to a gene: 7. Germline-derived CDR1 and CDR2 are SEHNR and FQNEAQ (reference sequence). The CDR3 runs to 15 residues. The CDR3 protein is CASSPGTGVGNTIYF. CDR3 nucleotide sequence: TGTGCCAGCAGCCCCGGGACAGGAGTAGGAAACACCATATATTTT. Filled out from reference TRBV7-9 and TRBJ1-3, the complete variable domain reads DTGVSQNPRHKITKRGQNVTFRCDPISEHNRLYWYRQTLGQGPEFLTYFQNEAQLEKSRLLSDRFSAERPKGSFSTLEIQRTEQGDSAMYLCASSPGTGVGNTIYFGEGSWLTVV.

The V call is TRBV4-1, the J call TRBJ1-5; 9 bases match TRBD1. After removal of 2 bases from V and 1 base from J, the junction contained 6 bases not matched to a gene. The CDR3 covers 17 residues. The germline V gene has CDR1 MGHRA and CDR2 YSYEKL. The CDR3, as DNA: TGCGCCAGCAGCCAACTCGACAGGGGGAGCAGCAATCAGCCCCAGCATTTT. Amino acids: CASSQLDRGSSNQPQHF.

CDR3 DNA sequence: TGTGCCAGCAGTTTGAGCCCTCCAGGGCACGAGCAGTACTTC. Encoded protein: CASSLSPPGHEQYF. The chain is built from TRBV27 and TRBJ2-7; TRBD1 might be the D (5 bases). Between the trimmed V and J ends, which lost 3 bases and 5 bases, there was a span of 14 bases. The CDR3 covers 14 residues. Germline lookup yields CDR1 MNHEY and CDR2 SMNVEV (reference sequence).

The chain has TRBV5-1 and TRBJ2-5, with 7 bases fitting TRBD2. This CDR3 comprises 15 residues. Germline lookup yields CDR1 SGHRS and CDR2 YFSETQ. The V and J ends lost 0 bases and 5 bases, in that order; junction bases with no gene match: 7. CDR3 in amino acids: CASSLDGLGTETQYF. The CDR3 nucleotides read TGCGCCAGCAGCTTGGATGGACTAGGAACGGAGACCCAGTACTTC.

The chain couples TRBV2 to TRBJ2-3; TRBD2 might be the D (6 bases). V lost 4 bases to trimming and J lost 1 base, with 9 bases between them. Germline CDR1 reads SNHLY; CDR2 reads FYNNEI. The CDR3 contains 14 residues. Here the CDR3 DNA reads TGTGCCAGCAGTGTTCCTAGCGGCACAGATACGCAGTATTTT. Residues: CASSVPSGTDTQYF.

The rearrangement joins TRBV6-6 to TRBJ2-3; 7 positions match TRBD2. V dropped 0 bases and J dropped 2; count of bases not matched to a gene: 5. The CDR3 spans 16 residues. From germline, CDR1 is MNHNY and CDR2 SVGAGI (reference sequence). CDR3 sequence reads: CASSYSRTRTTDTQYF. DNA of the CDR3: TGTGCCAGCAGTTACTCCCGGACTAGAACCACAGATACGCAGTATTTT.

The rearrangement links TRBV7-6 to TRBJ1-3, with D hard to call. Between the trimmed V and J ends, which lost 0 bases and 1 base, there was a span of 10 bases. CDR3 size: 16 residues. The germline CDR1 and CDR2 sequences are SGHVS and FNYEAQ. In nucleotides, the CDR3 is TGTGCCAGCAGCTTAGCGTCCCCTAAGTCTGGAAACACCATATATTTT. Residues: CASSLASPKSGNTIYF.

The chain links TRBV28 to TRBJ2-1, with TRBD1 as a possible D gene (6 bases). V was clipped by 6 bases and J by 3 bases, with 9 bases between them. Germline CDR1 and CDR2: MDHEN and SYDVKM. The CDR3 spans 13 residues. The CDR3 spells CASRADSYNEQFF. DNA of the CDR3: TGTGCCAGCAGGGCGGACAGCTACAATGAGCAGTTCTTC.